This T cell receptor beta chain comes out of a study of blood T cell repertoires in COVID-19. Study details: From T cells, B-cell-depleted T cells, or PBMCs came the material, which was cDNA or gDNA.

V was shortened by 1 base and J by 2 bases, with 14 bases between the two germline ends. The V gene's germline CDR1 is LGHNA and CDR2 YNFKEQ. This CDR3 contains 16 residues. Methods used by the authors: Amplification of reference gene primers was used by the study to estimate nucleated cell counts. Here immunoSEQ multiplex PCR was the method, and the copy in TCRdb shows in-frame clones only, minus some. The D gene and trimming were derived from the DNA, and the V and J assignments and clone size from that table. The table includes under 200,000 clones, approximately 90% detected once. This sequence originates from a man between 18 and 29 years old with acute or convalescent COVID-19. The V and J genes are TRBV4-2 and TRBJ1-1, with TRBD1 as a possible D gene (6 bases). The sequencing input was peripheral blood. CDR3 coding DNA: TGTGCCAGCAGCCAAGGTCATCGGACAGAAAACACTGAAGCTTTCTTT. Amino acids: CASSQGHRTENTEAFF.